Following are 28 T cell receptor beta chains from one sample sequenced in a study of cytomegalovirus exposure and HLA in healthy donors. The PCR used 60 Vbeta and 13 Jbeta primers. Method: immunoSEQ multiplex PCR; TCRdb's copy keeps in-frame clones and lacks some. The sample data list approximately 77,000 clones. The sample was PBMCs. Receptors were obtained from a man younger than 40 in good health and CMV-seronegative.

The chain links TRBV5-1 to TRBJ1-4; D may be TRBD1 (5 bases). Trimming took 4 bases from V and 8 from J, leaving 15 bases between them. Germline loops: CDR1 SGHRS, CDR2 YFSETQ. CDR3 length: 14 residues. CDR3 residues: CASSPGPGLEKLFF. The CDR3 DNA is TGCGCCAGCAGCCCTGGCCCAGGGCTCGAAAAACTGTTTTTT.

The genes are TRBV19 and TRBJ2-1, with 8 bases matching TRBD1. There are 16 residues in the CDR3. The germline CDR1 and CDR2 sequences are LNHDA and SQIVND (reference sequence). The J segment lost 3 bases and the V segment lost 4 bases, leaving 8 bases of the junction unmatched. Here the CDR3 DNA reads TGTGCCAGTAGTACTCCTAGGACAGGGAGCTACAATGAGCAGTTCTTC. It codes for CASSTPRTGSYNEQFF.

This CDR3 is CASSVAPMDTQETQYF. The CDR3 region has the DNA TGTGCCAGCAGCGTAGCTCCTATGGACACCCAAGAGACCCAGTACTTC. This chain links TRBV9 with TRBJ2-5, with a weak D call TRBD1 (5 bases). CDR3 length: 16 residues. Germline CDR1 SGDLS, CDR2 YYNGEE. V lost 0 bases, J lost 1 base, and 13 bases lay in between.

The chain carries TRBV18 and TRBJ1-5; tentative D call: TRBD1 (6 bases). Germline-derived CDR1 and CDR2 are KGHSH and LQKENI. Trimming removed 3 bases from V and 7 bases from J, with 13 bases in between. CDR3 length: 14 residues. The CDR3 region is CASSPGQPSQPQHF. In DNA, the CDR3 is TGTGCCAGCTCACCGGGACAACCGAGCCAGCCCCAGCATTTT.

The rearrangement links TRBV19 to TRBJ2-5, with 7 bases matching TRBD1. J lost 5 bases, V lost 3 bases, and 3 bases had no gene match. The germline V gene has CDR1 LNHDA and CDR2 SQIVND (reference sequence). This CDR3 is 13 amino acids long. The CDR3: CASSMTGQETQYF. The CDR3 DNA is TGTGCCAGTAGTATGACAGGGCAGGAGACCCAGTACTTC.

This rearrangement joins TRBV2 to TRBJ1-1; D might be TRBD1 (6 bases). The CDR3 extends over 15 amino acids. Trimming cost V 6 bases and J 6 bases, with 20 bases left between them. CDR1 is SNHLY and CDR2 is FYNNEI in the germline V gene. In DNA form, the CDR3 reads TGTGCCAGCAGCAGTACCACAGGGTACTCCCCTGAAGCTTTCTTT. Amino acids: CASSSTTGYSPEAFF.

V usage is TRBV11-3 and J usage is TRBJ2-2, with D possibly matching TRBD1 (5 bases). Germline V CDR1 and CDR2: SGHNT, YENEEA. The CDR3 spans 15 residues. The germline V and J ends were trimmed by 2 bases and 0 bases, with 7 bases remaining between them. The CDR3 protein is CASSLQGPNTGELFF. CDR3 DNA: TGTGCCAGCAGCTTACAGGGCCCGAACACCGGGGAGCTGTTTTTT.

In nucleotides, the CDR3 is TGTGCCAGCAGCTTAGGGTTAGCGGGGCAAAACATTCAGTACTTC. Amino acids: CASSLGLAGQNIQYF. The chain recombines TRBV7-2 with TRBJ2-4, with 8 bases fitting TRBD2. CDR1 and CDR2 from the germline V gene are SGHTA and FQGNSA. V was pared by 1 base and J by 5 bases, with 4 bases of the junction left unmatched. There are 15 residues in the CDR3.

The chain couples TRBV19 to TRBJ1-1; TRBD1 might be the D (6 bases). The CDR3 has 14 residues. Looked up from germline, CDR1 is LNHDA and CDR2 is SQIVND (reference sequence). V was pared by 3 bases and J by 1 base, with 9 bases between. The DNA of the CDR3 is TGTGCCAGTAGTATTGAGGGGGAGAACACTGAAGCTTTCTTT. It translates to CASSIEGENTEAFF.

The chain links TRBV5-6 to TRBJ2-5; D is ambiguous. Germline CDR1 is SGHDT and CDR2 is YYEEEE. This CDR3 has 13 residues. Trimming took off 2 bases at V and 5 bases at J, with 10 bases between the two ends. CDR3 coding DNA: TGTGCCAGCAGCTTCGCGGTGAGGGAGACCCAGTACTTC. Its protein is CASSFAVRETQYF.

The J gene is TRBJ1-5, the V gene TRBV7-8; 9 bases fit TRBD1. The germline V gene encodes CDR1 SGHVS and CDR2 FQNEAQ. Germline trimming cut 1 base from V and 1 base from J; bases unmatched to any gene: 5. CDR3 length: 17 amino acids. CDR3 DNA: TGTGCCAGCAGCTTAGATCACGGGACAGGGAGCAATCAGCCCCAGCATTTT. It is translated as CASSLDHGTGSNQPQHF.

DNA of the CDR3: TGTGCCAGCATGGGGGACACGAACACTGAAGCTTTCTTT. Translated, it gives CASMGDTNTEAFF. V and J are TRBV2 and TRBJ1-1; D may be TRBD1 (6 bases). The CDR3 sequence is 13 residues long. Trimming removed 7 bases from V and 1 base from J, with 10 bases in between. The V gene's germline CDR1 is SNHLY and CDR2 FYNNEI.

The CDR3 DNA follows: TGTGCCAGCAGCCCTCTAACAGGGGGAGGACAGCCCCAGCATTTT. Protein: CASSPLTGGGQPQHF. This chain uses TRBV7-6 with TRBJ1-5; 8 positions agree with TRBD1. Germline V gene sequence: CDR1 SGHVS, CDR2 FNYEAQ. The CDR3 extends over 15 amino acids. V dropped 5 bases and J dropped 7; count of bases not matched to a gene: 10.

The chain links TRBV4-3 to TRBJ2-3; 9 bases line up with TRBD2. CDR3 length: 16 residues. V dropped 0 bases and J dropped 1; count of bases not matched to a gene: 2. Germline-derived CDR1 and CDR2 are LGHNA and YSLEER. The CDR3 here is CASSQEVAGGTDTQYF. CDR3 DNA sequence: TGCGCCAGCAGCCAAGAGGTAGCGGGAGGCACAGATACGCAGTATTTT.

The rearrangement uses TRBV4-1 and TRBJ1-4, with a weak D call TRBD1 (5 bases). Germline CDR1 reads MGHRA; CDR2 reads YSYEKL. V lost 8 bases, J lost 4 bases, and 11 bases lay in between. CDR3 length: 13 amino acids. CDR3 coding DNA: TGCGCCAGCGCCCTGACAGTTAATGAAAAACTGTTTTTT. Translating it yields CASALTVNEKLFF.

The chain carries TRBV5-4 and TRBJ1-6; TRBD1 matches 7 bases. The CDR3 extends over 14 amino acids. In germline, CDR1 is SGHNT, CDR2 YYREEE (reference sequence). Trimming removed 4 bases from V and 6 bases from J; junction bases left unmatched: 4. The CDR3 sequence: CASSPGQPNSPLHF. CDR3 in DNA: TGTGCCAGCAGCCCGGGACAGCCTAATTCACCCCTCCACTTT.

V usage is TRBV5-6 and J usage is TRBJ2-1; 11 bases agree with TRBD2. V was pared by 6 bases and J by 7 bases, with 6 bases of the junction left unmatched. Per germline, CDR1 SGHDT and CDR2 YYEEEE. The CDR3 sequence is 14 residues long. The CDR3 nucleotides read TGTGCCAGCATCACTAGCGGGGGAGGGAATGAGCAGTTCTTC. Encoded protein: CASITSGGGNEQFF.

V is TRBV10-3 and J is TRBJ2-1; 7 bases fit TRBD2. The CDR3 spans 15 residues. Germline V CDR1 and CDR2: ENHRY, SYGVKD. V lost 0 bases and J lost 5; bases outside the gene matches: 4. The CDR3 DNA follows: TGTGCCATCAGTGAGTCGCGGGGGACGAACAATGAGCAGTTCTTC. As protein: CAISESRGTNNEQFF.

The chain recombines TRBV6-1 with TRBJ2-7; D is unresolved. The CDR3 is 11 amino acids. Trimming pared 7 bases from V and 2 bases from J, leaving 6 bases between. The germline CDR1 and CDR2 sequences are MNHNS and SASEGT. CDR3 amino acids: CASKTAYEQYF. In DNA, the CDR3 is TGTGCCAGCAAAACAGCCTACGAGCAGTACTTC.

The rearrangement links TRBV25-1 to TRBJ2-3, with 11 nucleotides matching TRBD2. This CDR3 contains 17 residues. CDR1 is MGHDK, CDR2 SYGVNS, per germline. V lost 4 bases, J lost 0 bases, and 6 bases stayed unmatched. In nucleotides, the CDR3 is TGTGCCAGCAGTGGGGGGACTAGCGGAGCTAGCACAGATACGCAGTATTTT. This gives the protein CASSGGTSGASTDTQYF.

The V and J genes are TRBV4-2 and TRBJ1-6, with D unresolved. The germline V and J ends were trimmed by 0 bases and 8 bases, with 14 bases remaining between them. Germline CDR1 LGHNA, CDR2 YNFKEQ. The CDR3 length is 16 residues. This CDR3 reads CASSQEQTVGDSPLHF. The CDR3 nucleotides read TGTGCCAGCAGCCAAGAACAAACAGTTGGCGATTCACCCCTCCACTTT.

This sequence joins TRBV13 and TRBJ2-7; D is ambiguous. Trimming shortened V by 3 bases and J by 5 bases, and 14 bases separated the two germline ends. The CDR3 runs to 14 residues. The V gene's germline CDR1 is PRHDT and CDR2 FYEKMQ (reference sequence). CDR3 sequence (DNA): TGTGCCAGCAGCTTGAATCCTAGGAGTGACGAGCAGTACTTC. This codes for CASSLNPRSDEQYF.

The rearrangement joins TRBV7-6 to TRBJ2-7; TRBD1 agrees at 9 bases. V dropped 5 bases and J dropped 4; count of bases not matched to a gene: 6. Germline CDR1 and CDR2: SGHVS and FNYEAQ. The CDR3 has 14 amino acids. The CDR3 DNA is TGTGCCAGCAGCCAAGGACAGGGGAGGTACGAGCAGTACTTC. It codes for CASSQGQGRYEQYF.

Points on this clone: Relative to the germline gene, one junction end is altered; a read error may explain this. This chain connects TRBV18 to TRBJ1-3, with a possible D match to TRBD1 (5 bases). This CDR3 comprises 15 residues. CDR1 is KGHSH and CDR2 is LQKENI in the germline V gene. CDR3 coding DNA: TGTGCCAGCTCACCGGGGGAGGCGTACGGAAACAACATATATTTT. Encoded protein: CASSPGEAYGNNIYF.

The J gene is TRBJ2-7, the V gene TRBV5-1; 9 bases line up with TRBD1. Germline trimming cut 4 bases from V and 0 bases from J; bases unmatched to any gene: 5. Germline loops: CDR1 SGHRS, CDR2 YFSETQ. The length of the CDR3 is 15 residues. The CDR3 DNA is TGCGCCAGCAGCCAATTACAGGGGGCCTCCTACGAGCAGTACTTC. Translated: CASSQLQGASYEQYF. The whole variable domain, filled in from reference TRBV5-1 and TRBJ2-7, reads KAGVTQTPRYLIKTRGQQVTLSCSPISGHRSVSWYQQTPGQGLQFLFEYFSETQRNKGNFPGRFSGRQFSNSRSEMNVSTLELGDSALYLCASSQLQGASYEQYFGPGTRLTVT.

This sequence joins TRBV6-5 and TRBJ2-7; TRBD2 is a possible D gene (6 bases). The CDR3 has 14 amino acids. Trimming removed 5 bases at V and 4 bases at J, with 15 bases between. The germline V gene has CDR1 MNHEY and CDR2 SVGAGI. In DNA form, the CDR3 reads TGTGCCAGCAGTCTTGCGGGGCGCAGGTACGAGCAGTACTTC. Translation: CASSLAGRRYEQYF.

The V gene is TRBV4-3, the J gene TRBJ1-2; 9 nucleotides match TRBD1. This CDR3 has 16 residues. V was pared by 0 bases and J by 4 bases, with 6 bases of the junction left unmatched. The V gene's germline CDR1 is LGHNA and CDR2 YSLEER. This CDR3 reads CASSQDSRTGAYGYTF. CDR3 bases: TGCGCCAGCAGCCAAGATTCACGGACAGGGGCCTATGGCTACACCTTC.

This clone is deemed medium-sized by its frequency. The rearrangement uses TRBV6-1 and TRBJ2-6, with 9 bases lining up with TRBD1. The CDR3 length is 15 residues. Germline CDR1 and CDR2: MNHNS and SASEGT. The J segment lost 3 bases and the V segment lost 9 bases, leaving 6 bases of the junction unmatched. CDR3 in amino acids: CASHRGRFGANVLTF. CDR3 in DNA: TGTGCCAGTCACAGGGGGCGCTTTGGGGCCAACGTCCTGACTTTC.